A selection of T cell receptor beta chains follows, all from one sample in a study of CD8 T cell repertoires and HIV-1 epitope variants. Sequencing used immunoSEQ multiplex PCR; TCRdb keeps in-frame clones, though not all of them. The profile shows some 87,000 clones, just under 75% of them singletons. The sample was uncultured baseline CD8+ T cells from peripheral blood mononuclear cells (PBMCs). These receptors came from a male donor with HIV. The CDR3 runs from the conserved cysteine through the conserved F or W. The D gene is left open where the match is weak. For some rows the clone size is stated as once, few or many, or as a class when expanded; others skip it.

d_gene: .; abundance: few; j_gene: TRBJ1-1; len: 12; v_gene: TRBV4-1; CDR3nt: TGCGCCAGCAGCCCTCCAAACACTGAAGCTTTCTTT; CDR3aa: CASSPPNTEAFF
d_gene: .; abundance: .; j_gene: TRBJ1-2; len: 13; v_gene: TRBV29-1; CDR3nt: TGCAGCGTTGCGGACGGGGCTAACTATGGCTACACCTTC; CDR3aa: CSVADGANYGYTF
d_gene: TRBD1; abundance: few; j_gene: TRBJ1-2; len: 15; v_gene: TRBV9; CDR3nt: TGTGCCAGCAGCGTTAGGGACAGGGATCGTGACGGCTACACCTTC; CDR3aa: CASSVRDRDRDGYTF
d_gene: TRBD2; abundance: .; j_gene: TRBJ2-1; len: 16; v_gene: TRBV28; CDR3nt: TGTGCCAGCAGTGGACTAGCGGGGGGTTCCTACAATGAGCAGTTCTTC; CDR3aa: CASSGLAGGSYNEQFF
d_gene: .; abundance: few; j_gene: TRBJ2-7; len: 10; v_gene: TRBV5-6; CDR3nt: TGTGCTTCAGGAAGGAGAGAGCAGTACTTC; CDR3aa: CASGRREQYF
d_gene: TRBD2; abundance: .; j_gene: TRBJ2-7; len: 14; v_gene: TRBV28; CDR3nt: TGTGCCAGCAGTCCCGAGGCGGGAGGGTACGAGCAGTACTTC; CDR3aa: CASSPEAGGYEQYF
d_gene: .; abundance: .; j_gene: TRBJ2-3; len: 14; v_gene: TRBV5-4; CDR3nt: TGTGCCAGCAGCTTGAAGGGTACGGCAGATACGCAGTATTTT; CDR3aa: CASSLKGTADTQYF
d_gene: TRBD1; abundance: once; j_gene: TRBJ1-1; len: 17; v_gene: TRBV5-4; CDR3nt: TGTGCCAGCAGCTTTGTGTCTTTCGACAGGACAGGCACTGAAGCTTTCTTT; CDR3aa: CASSFVSFDRTGTEAFF
d_gene: .; abundance: .; j_gene: TRBJ1-5; len: 12; v_gene: TRBV28; CDR3nt: TGTGCCAGCAGCCCCCCTTTTCAGCCCCAGCATTTT; CDR3aa: CASSPPFQPQHF
d_gene: .; abundance: .; j_gene: TRBJ2-1; len: 15; v_gene: TRBV30; CDR3nt: TGTGCCTGGAGTGGGGGGCGGCCGGATTACAATGAGCAGTTCTTC; CDR3aa: CAWSGGRPDYNEQFF
d_gene: TRBD1; abundance: .; j_gene: TRBJ2-1; len: 15; v_gene: TRBV7-3; CDR3nt: TGTGCCAGCAGCGCGGACAGGGGCCCCTACAATGAGCAGTTCTTC; CDR3aa: CASSADRGPYNEQFF
d_gene: TRBD1; abundance: .; j_gene: TRBJ1-5; len: 15; v_gene: TRBV28; CDR3nt: TGTGCCAGCAGAAGGACAGGGGTTGGCAATCAGCCCCAGCATTTT; CDR3aa: CASRRTGVGNQPQHF
d_gene: .; abundance: .; j_gene: TRBJ2-5; len: 14; v_gene: TRBV19; CDR3nt: TGTGCCAGTAGTCTGGCTATCCGAGGGGAGACCCAGTACTTC; CDR3aa: CASSLAIRGETQYF
d_gene: .; abundance: .; j_gene: TRBJ1-2; len: 13; v_gene: TRBV30; CDR3nt: TGTGCCTGGAGTGTAGCGGGGAACTATGGCTACACCTTC; CDR3aa: CAWSVAGNYGYTF
d_gene: TRBD1; abundance: .; j_gene: TRBJ1-2; len: 11; v_gene: TRBV29-1; CDR3nt: TGCAGCGTGGGACAGGGAACGGGCTACACCTTC; CDR3aa: CSVGQGTGYTF
d_gene: TRBD2; abundance: .; j_gene: TRBJ2-7; len: 14; v_gene: TRBV9; CDR3nt: TGTGCCAGCAGCCCTCTTTGGGGGGGTGACGAGCAGTACTTC; CDR3aa: CASSPLWGGDEQYF
d_gene: TRBD1; abundance: .; j_gene: TRBJ1-4; len: 13; v_gene: TRBV4-3; CDR3nt: TGCGCCAGCAGCAAGGGACAGGGTGAAAAACTGTTTTTT; CDR3aa: CASSKGQGEKLFF
d_gene: .; abundance: .; j_gene: TRBJ2-5; len: 13; v_gene: TRBV18; CDR3nt: TGTGCCAGCTCACGCAAGTACCAAGAGACCCAGTACTTC; CDR3aa: CASSRKYQETQYF
d_gene: TRBD1; abundance: .; j_gene: TRBJ1-4; len: 18; v_gene: TRBV7-6; CDR3nt: TGTGCCAGCAGCTTAGCGGGCGGGACAGTTCAAACTAATGAAAAACTGTTTTTT; CDR3aa: CASSLAGGTVQTNEKLFF
d_gene: .; abundance: .; j_gene: TRBJ2-1; len: 15; v_gene: TRBV19; CDR3nt: TGTGCCAGTAGTCCCCGTGCAGGGTCCAACAATGAGCAGTTCTTC; CDR3aa: CASSPRAGSNNEQFF
d_gene: .; abundance: .; j_gene: TRBJ2-7; len: 14; v_gene: TRBV21-1; CDR3nt: TGTGCCAGCACCCGGACAGCGAGCCCCTACGAGCAGTACTTC; CDR3aa: CASTRTASPYEQYF
d_gene: .; abundance: .; j_gene: TRBJ2-3; len: 13; v_gene: TRBV2; CDR3nt: TGTGCCAGCAGGCGGCTAAGCACAGATACGCAGTATTTT; CDR3aa: CASRRLSTDTQYF
d_gene: .; abundance: .; j_gene: TRBJ2-1; len: 13; v_gene: TRBV25-1; CDR3nt: TGTGCCAGCAGGGACACGGGGGGCCCATGGCAGTTCTTC; CDR3aa: CASRDTGGPWQFF
d_gene: .; abundance: .; j_gene: TRBJ2-3; len: 13; v_gene: TRBV27; CDR3nt: TGTGCCAGCAGTTTGTCCAGCACAGATACGCAGTATTTT; CDR3aa: CASSLSSTDTQYF
d_gene: .; abundance: .; j_gene: TRBJ2-7; len: 13; v_gene: TRBV19; CDR3nt: TGTGCCAGTAGTACGACCAGGGATGGCGAGCAGTACTTC; CDR3aa: CASSTTRDGEQYF
d_gene: .; abundance: .; j_gene: TRBJ2-4; len: 15; v_gene: TRBV6-1; CDR3nt: TGTGCCAGCAGTGAAACGCTACTAGCCAAAAACATTCAGTACTTC; CDR3aa: CASSETLLAKNIQYF
d_gene: TRBD2; abundance: few; j_gene: TRBJ2-5; len: 15; v_gene: TRBV6-1; CDR3nt: TGTGCCAGCAGGGAAATCGGACTAGCGCAAGAGACCCAGTACTTC; CDR3aa: CASREIGLAQETQYF
d_gene: TRBD1; abundance: .; j_gene: TRBJ2-7; len: 14; v_gene: TRBV27; CDR3nt: TGTGCCAGCAGTTTACGGACAGGGGGCAACGAGCAGTACTTC; CDR3aa: CASSLRTGGNEQYF
d_gene: .; abundance: few; j_gene: TRBJ2-3; len: 15; v_gene: TRBV6-5; CDR3nt: TGTGCCAGCAGTTACCGAAACCACAGGGTGGATACGCAGTATTTT; CDR3aa: CASSYRNHRVDTQYF
d_gene: .; abundance: .; j_gene: TRBJ1-5; len: 13; v_gene: TRBV6-6; CDR3nt: TGTGCCAGCAGTCCAGCAGACAATCAGCCCCAGCATTTT; CDR3aa: CASSPADNQPQHF
d_gene: .; abundance: .; j_gene: TRBJ2-7; len: 10; v_gene: TRBV6-1; CDR3nt: TGTGCCAGCAGCATCTACGAGCAGTACTTC; CDR3aa: CASSIYEQYF
d_gene: TRBD1; abundance: .; j_gene: TRBJ1-2; len: 14; v_gene: TRBV9; CDR3nt: TGTGCCAGCAGCGCCATGGACAGGGCCGAAGGCTACACCTTC; CDR3aa: CASSAMDRAEGYTF
d_gene: .; abundance: few; j_gene: TRBJ2-1; len: 15; v_gene: TRBV7-3; CDR3nt: TGTGCCAGCAGCCGGAATCTTCAATCCTACAATGAGCAGTTCTTC; CDR3aa: CASSRNLQSYNEQFF
d_gene: .; abundance: .; j_gene: TRBJ1-5; len: 13; v_gene: TRBV18; CDR3nt: TGTGCCAGCTCACCCGGTAGCAATCAGCCCCAGCATTTT; CDR3aa: CASSPGSNQPQHF
d_gene: .; abundance: .; j_gene: TRBJ1-4; len: 14; v_gene: TRBV28; CDR3nt: TGTGCCACCACCGTGGGGGGTGGTGGTGAAAAACTGTTTTTT; CDR3aa: CATTVGGGGEKLFF
d_gene: .; abundance: .; j_gene: TRBJ1-4; len: 16; v_gene: TRBV30; CDR3nt: TGTGCCTCCTCCGGGGCTCCCGGCGGGTTAGGTGAAAAACTGTTTTTT; CDR3aa: CASSGAPGGLGEKLFF
d_gene: .; abundance: .; j_gene: TRBJ2-7; len: 15; v_gene: TRBV6-1; CDR3nt: TGTGCCAGCAATGCCCCGGGTAGGGCTCGCTACGAGCAGTACTTC; CDR3aa: CASNAPGRARYEQYF
d_gene: TRBD1; abundance: .; j_gene: TRBJ1-2; len: 16; v_gene: TRBV19; CDR3nt: TGTGCCAGTAGTATGAACCGGGACAGGGACTACTATGGCTACACCTTC; CDR3aa: CASSMNRDRDYYGYTF
d_gene: .; abundance: .; j_gene: TRBJ2-2; len: 15; v_gene: TRBV4-1; CDR3nt: TGCGCCAGCAGCCAAGTGGAGGGATACACCGGGGAGCTGTTTTTT; CDR3aa: CASSQVEGYTGELFF